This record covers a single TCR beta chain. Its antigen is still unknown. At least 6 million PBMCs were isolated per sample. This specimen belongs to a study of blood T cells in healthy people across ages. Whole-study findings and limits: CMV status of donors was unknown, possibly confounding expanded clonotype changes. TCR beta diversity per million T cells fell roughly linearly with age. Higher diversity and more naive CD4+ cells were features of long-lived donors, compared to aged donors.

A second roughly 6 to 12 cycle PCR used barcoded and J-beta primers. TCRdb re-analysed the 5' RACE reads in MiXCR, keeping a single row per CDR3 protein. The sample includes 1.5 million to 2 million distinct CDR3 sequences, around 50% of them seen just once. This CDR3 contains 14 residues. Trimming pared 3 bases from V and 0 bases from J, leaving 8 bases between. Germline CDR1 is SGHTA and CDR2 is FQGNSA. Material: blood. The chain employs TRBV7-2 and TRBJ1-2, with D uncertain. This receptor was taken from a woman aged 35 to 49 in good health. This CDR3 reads CASSFRTANYGYTF. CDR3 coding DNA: TGTGCCAGCAGCTTTCGGACCGCTAACTATGGCTACACCTTC.